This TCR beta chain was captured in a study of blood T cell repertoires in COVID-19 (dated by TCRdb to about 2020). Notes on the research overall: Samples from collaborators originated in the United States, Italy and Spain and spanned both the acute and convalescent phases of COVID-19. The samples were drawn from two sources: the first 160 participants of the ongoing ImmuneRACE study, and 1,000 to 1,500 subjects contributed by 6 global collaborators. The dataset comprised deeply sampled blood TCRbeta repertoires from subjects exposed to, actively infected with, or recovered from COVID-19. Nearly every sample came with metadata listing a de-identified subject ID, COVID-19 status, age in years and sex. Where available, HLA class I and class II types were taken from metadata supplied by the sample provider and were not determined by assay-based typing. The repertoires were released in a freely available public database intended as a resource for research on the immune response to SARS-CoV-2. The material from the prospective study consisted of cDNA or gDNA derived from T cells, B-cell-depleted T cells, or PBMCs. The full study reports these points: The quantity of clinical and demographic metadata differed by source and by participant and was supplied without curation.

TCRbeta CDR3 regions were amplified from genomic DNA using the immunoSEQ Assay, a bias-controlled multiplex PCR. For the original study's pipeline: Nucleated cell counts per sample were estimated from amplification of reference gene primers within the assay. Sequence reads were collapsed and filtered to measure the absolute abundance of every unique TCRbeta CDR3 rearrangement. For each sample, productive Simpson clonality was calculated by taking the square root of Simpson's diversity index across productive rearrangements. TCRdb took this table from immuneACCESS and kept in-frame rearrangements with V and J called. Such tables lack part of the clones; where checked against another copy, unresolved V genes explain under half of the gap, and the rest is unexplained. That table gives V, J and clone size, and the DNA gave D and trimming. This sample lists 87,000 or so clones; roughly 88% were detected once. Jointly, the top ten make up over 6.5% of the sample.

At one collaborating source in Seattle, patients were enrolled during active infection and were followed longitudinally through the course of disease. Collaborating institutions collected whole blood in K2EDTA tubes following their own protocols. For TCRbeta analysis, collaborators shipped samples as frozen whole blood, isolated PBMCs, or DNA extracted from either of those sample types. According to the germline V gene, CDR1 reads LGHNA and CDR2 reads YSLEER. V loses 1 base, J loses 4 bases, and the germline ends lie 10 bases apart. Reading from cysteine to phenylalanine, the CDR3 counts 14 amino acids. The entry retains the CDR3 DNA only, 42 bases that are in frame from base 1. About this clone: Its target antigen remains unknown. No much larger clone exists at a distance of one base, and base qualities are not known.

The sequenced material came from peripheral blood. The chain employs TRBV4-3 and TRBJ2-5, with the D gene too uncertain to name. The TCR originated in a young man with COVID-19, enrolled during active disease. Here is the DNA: TGCGCCAGCAGCCAAGTCTTTCCGGGAGAGACCCAGTACTTC. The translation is CASSQVFPGETQYF.